The 2 T cell receptor beta chains below were found in one sample sequenced in a study of regulatory T cells in long-lasting Graves disease. The time point is: newly diagnosed GD, antithyroid drugs for less than 3 months. The TCR library used RNA extracted from PBMCs. The authors built TCR beta libraries using iRepertoire HTBI primers and Arm-PCR of CDR3 regions. MiXCR was run by TCRdb on the multiplex PCR reads, yielding one entry per CDR3 protein. The sample has around 450,000 distinct CDR3 sequences, approximately 16% seen once. The same data also contributed to another study, on T cells in Graves' hyperthyroidism and ophthalmopathy.

The source was peripheral blood mononuclear cells (PBMCs), collected at new diagnosis, from a patient treated with antithyroid drugs. These receptors were obtained from a woman in her forties with Graves disease.

The chain uses TRBV12-3 or TRBV12-4 and TRBJ2-5; 11 nucleotides align to TRBD2. V dropped 7 bases and J dropped 4; count of bases not matched to a gene: 5. The length of the CDR3 is 14 residues. The CDR3 sequence: CASTGLAGGETQYF. CDR3 nucleotide sequence: TGTGCCAGCACCGGACTAGCGGGTGGAGAGACCCAGTACTTC.

This clonotype was counted ten times or more. The chain employs TRBV27 and TRBJ1-6, with a possible D match to TRBD1 (5 bases). CDR1 is MNHEY and CDR2 is SMNVEV in the germline V gene (reference sequence). The CDR3 covers 16 residues. The V and J ends lost 0 bases and 7 bases respectively, with 13 bases between them. The CDR3 coding sequence is TGTGCCAGCAGTTTATCGGGGGGACCCATAAATTCACCCCTCCACTTT. Its protein is CASSLSGGPINSPLHF.